The 5 T cell receptor beta chains reported below all come from one sample, sequenced in a study of blood T cell repertoires in COVID-19. Produced via immunoSEQ multiplex PCR; TCRdb's table is partial and in-frame only. Of 200,000 to 250,000 clones in the sample, 65% to 90% were seen once. The sequencing sample was made of peripheral blood. Every receptor here comes from a man aged 45-65 years with COVID-19, enrolled during active disease.

The rearrangement joins TRBV25-1 to TRBJ2-7; D uncertain. The V gene's germline CDR1 is MGHDK and CDR2 SYGVNS. The length of the CDR3 is 13 residues. The V end was cut by 4 bases, the J end by 3 bases, with 10 bases between. In nucleotides, the CDR3 is TGTGCCAGCAGTGGGTCAGGCTACTACGAGCAGTACTTC. This gives the protein CASSGSGYYEQYF.

This chain links TRBV11-2 with TRBJ1-3, with unresolved D. Trimming took 2 bases from V and 2 from J, leaving 7 bases between them. CDR3 length equals 14 residues. Per germline, CDR1 SGHAT and CDR2 FQNNGV. CDR3 sequence reads: CASSLRYTGNTIYF. In nucleotides, the CDR3 is TGTGCCAGCAGCTTACGTTACACTGGAAACACCATATATTTT.

This rearrangement joins TRBV7-9 to TRBJ2-2; TRBD1 is a possible D gene (6 bases). The germline V and J ends were trimmed by 5 bases and 3 bases, with 13 bases remaining between them. CDR1 and CDR2 from the germline V gene are SEHNR and FQNEAQ (reference sequence). This CDR3 spans 15 amino acids. In DNA form, the CDR3 reads TGTGCCAGCAGCCCCAGGGGACACCACACCGGGGAGCTGTTTTTT. Amino acid sequence: CASSPRGHHTGELFF. Complete variable domain (other parts from reference TRBV7-9 and TRBJ2-2): DTGVSQNPRHKITKRGQNVTFRCDPISEHNRLYWYRQTLGQGPEFLTYFQNEAQLEKSRLLSDRFSAERPKGSFSTLEIQRTEQGDSAMYLCASSPRGHHTGELFFGEGSRLTVL.

The chain recombines TRBV21-1 with TRBJ2-3; TRBD2 is taken as the D call from the table, unchecked against the DNA. TRBV21-1 corresponds to a pseudogene. The CDR3 has 18 residues. The CDR3 protein is CASSNEGLDLGSTDTQYF. The CDR3 DNA reads TGTGCCAGCAGCAACGAGGGACTAGACCTGGGGAGCACAGATACGCAGTATTTT.

The rearrangement joins TRBV24-1 to TRBJ1-1; 9 bases agree with TRBD1. Per the germline V gene, CDR1 is KGHDR and CDR2 is SFDVKD. CDR3 length equals 13 residues. Trimming at V came to 4 bases and at J to 8 bases, leaving 4 bases not matched to a gene. The CDR3 protein is CATSDPGQGEAFF. CDR3 sequence (DNA): TGTGCCACCAGTGACCCCGGACAGGGGGAAGCTTTCTTT.